These 9 T cell receptor beta chains came from one sample sequenced in a study of molecular identifiers for immune sequencing clone quantification. TCRdb re-called the PCR reads through MiXCR, storing one row per CDR3 protein. The sample has over 55,000 distinct CDR3 sequences, roughly 17% seen once; the top ten hold about 1.5%. The sequencing sample was made of naive CD8+ T cells from blood, with Jurkat cell RNA spiked in. Noted subset: FACS-sorted CD8+CD4-CCR7+CD45RA+ naive T cells. These receptors were collected from a human donor in good health. Some libraries in this study had Jurkat cell RNA spiked in.

This clonotype was counted many times. The chain has TRBV12-3 or TRBV12-4 and TRBJ2-7; 10 positions agree with TRBD2. V was pared by 5 bases and J by 3 bases, with 4 bases of the junction left unmatched. The CDR3 runs to 14 residues. Here the CDR3 reads CASSPGTSDYEQYF. The CDR3 DNA reads TGTGCCAGCAGTCCCGGGACTAGCGACTACGAGCAGTACTTC.

This clonotype was seen ten or more times. The chain couples TRBV11-1 to TRBJ1-5, with TRBD1 as a possible D gene (5 bases). Germline lookup yields CDR1 SGHAT and CDR2 FQDESV (reference sequence). V was cut by 6 bases and J by 1 base, with 22 bases left in between. The CDR3 length is 18 residues. Here the CDR3 DNA reads TGTGCCAGCAGATCTAAAGTCTCCCGACAGATCAGCAATCAGCCCCAGCATTTT. Translated, it gives CASRSKVSRQISNQPQHF.

This clonotype was recorded many times. This chain links TRBV27 with TRBJ2-2, with 9 bases lining up with TRBD1. Trimming took 1 base from V and 7 from J; bases not matched to a gene: 4. Germline lookup yields CDR1 MNHEY and CDR2 SMNVEV (reference sequence). The CDR3 loop spans 15 amino acids. The CDR3 is CASSLLQGAVGELFF. CDR3 bases: TGTGCCAGCAGTTTATTACAGGGGGCGGTCGGGGAGCTGTTTTTT.

This clonotype has ten or more counts. The chain links TRBV24-1 to TRBJ2-7; the D is unclear. Trimming removed 4 bases from V and 3 bases from J, with 15 bases in between. Germline V lookup: CDR1 KGHDR, CDR2 SFDVKD. The CDR3 runs 15 residues. The CDR3 sequence is CATSDPRSTGYEQYF. CDR3 bases: TGTGCCACCAGTGACCCGCGGAGCACTGGCTACGAGCAGTACTTC.

V usage is TRBV6-5 and J usage is TRBJ1-6; no clear D. Trimming left V 2 bases short and J 7 bases short, with 15 bases between. This CDR3 has 16 amino acids. Germline assignment: CDR1 MNHEY and CDR2 SVGAGI. The CDR3 reads CASSYVSGQDNSPLHF. As DNA, the CDR3 is TGTGCCAGCAGTTACGTCTCTGGGCAGGACAATTCACCCCTCCACTTT.

This clonotype has a count of ten or more. The chain couples TRBV19 to TRBJ2-7; D is undetermined. V lost 5 bases, J lost 0 bases, and 8 bases lay in between. The CDR3 has 13 residues. The germline CDR1 and CDR2 sequences are LNHDA and SQIVND (reference sequence). CDR3 in amino acids: CASSPDFSYEQYF. The CDR3 DNA follows: TGTGCCAGTAGTCCAGACTTCTCCTACGAGCAGTACTTC. Filled out from reference TRBV19 and TRBJ2-7, the complete variable domain reads DGGITQSPKYLFRKEGQNVTLSCEQNLNHDAMYWYRQDPGQGLRLIYYSQIVNDFQKGDIAEGYSVSREKKESFPLTVTSAQKNPTAFYLCASSPDFSYEQYFGPGTRLTVT.

Concerning this clonotype: The missing conserved phenylalanine or tryptophan at the end of this CDR3 makes a read error likely. The chain carries TRBV10-3 and TRBJ2-3, with 7 positions matching TRBD2. The length of the CDR3 is 16 residues. Germline assignment: CDR1 ENHRY and CDR2 SYGVKD. V was pared by 7 bases and J by 4 bases, with 14 bases of the junction left unmatched. The CDR3 is CAITYLRAGTSDTQYL. The CDR3 DNA sequence: TGTGCCATCACTTATCTCAGAGCGGGGACCTCAGATACGCAGTATTTA.

This clonotype was observed many times. This rearrangement joins TRBV13 to TRBJ2-2; D is possibly TRBD1 or TRBD2 (5 bases each). The CDR3 is 15 residues long. CDR1 PRHDT and CDR2 FYEKMQ come from the germline V gene (reference sequence). Trimming shortened V by 7 bases and J by 6 bases, and 18 bases separated the two germline ends. The CDR3 reads CASTLGPINAGELFF. The DNA of the CDR3 is TGTGCCAGCACCCTGGGACCTATTAACGCCGGGGAGCTGTTTTTT.

This clonotype was recorded at least ten times. The V gene is TRBV27, the J gene TRBJ1-1; D is undetermined. Germline V gives CDR1 MNHEY, CDR2 SMNVEV (reference sequence). V lost 8 bases, J lost 7 bases, and 17 bases lay in between. CDR3 size: 13 residues. The CDR3 here is CASGAVIGVEAFF. CDR3 DNA sequence: TGTGCCAGCGGAGCAGTGATAGGAGTTGAAGCTTTCTTT.